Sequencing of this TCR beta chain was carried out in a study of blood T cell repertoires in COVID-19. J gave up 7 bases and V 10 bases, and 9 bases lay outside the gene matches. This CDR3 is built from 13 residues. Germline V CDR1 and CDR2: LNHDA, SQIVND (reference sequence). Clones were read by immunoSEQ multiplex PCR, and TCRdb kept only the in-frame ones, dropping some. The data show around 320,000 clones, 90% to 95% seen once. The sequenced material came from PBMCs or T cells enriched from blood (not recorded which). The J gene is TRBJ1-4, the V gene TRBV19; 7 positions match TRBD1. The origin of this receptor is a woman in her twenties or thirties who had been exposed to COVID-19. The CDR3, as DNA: TGTGCCACCTTAGAGGGGGCGGGTGAAAAACTGTTTTTT. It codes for CATLEGAGEKLFF.